These T cell receptor beta chains were read from a single sample in a study of shared clonotypes between healthy human individuals. The table came from immunoSEQ multiplex PCR; TCRdb's copy has only in-frame clones and leaves some out. In the table there are about 490,000 clones, 65% to 80% of which are singletons. Specimen: PBMCs. Receptors were obtained from a woman between 40 and 50 years old in good health. Some clones in this sample may be carry-over from other donors' samples. Both conserved end residues are part of each CDR3. D genes are given only for firm matches. The listing skips clone size in some rows; elsewhere it reads once, few, many or a size class.

D gene	V gene	clone size	J gene	CDR3 DNA	CDR3 protein
TRBD2	TRBV19	few	TRBJ2-3	TGTGCCACCTCGGGACTAGCGGCTAGCACAGATACGCAGTATTTT	CATSGLAASTDTQYF
-	TRBV4-1	-	TRBJ1-5	TGCGCCAGCAGCCAAGATAGCGGGGCGTACCAGCCCCAGCATTTT	CASSQDSGAYQPQHF
-	TRBV7-9	-	TRBJ2-2	TGTGCCAGCAGCTGGCCAGGGACCGGGGAGCTGTTTTTT	CASSWPGTGELFF
TRBD1	TRBV28	-	TRBJ2-7	TGTGCCAGCAGTTCGAGACAGGGGGGCTCCTACGAGCAGTACTTC	CASSSRQGGSYEQYF
-	TRBV6-1	-	TRBJ2-2	TGTGCCAGCAGTGAATATTGGTCCACCGGGGAGCTGTTTTTT	CASSEYWSTGELFF
TRBD1	TRBV4-1	once	TRBJ2-1	TGCGCCAGCAGCCAAGAATTTGGGACAGGGGGCTACTACAATGAGCAGTTCTTC	CASSQEFGTGGYYNEQFF
-	TRBV4-2	-	TRBJ1-2	TGTGCCAGCAGCCAAGATTGGGACCTCTATGGCTACACCTTC	CASSQDWDLYGYTF
-	TRBV10-3	-	TRBJ1-1	TGTGCCATCAGTGAATTCGGCGGCCGGAACACTGAAGCTTTCTTT	CAISEFGGRNTEAFF
-	TRBV28	-	TRBJ1-5	TGTGCCAGCAAAGGGCCCCTAGGCACCCTAAATCAGCCCCAGCATTTT	CASKGPLGTLNQPQHF
-	TRBV5-1	few	TRBJ2-2	TGCGCCAGCAGCCTGGACAGTCCGAACACCGGGGAGCTGTTTTTT	CASSLDSPNTGELFF
-	TRBV7-6	once	TRBJ2-2	TGTGCCAGCACTAGACCCCCCGGGGAGCTGTTTTTT	CASTRPPGELFF
TRBD2	TRBV7-3	-	TRBJ2-1	TGTGCCAGCAGCCGAGCGGGAGATGCCTACAATGAGCAGTTCTTC	CASSRAGDAYNEQFF
TRBD2	TRBV4-2	-	TRBJ2-7	TGTGCCAGCAGCCACTTACTAGCGGGAGGGGTAAGGCCCTACGAGCAGTACTTC	CASSHLLAGGVRPYEQYF
-	TRBV7-6	-	TRBJ2-1	TGTGCCAGCAGCCTGAGGGGCAGGGTTGAGGATGAGCAGTTCTTC	CASSLRGRVEDEQFF
-	TRBV2	few	TRBJ2-5	TGTGCCAGCAGTGAAACGTGGGCTAGTGAGACCCAGTACTTC	CASSETWASETQYF
TRBD2	TRBV28	-	TRBJ2-1	TGTGCCAGCAGTTTCCCCGGACTAGCGGGAGATGAGCAGTTCTTC	CASSFPGLAGDEQFF
-	TRBV6-5	-	TRBJ1-2	TGTGCCAGCAGTTTAACAGGTACCCGACCCGGGGATGGCTACACCTTC	CASSLTGTRPGDGYTF
-	TRBV11-2	-	TRBJ1-2	TGTGCCAGCAGCTTCACGGGGGCTGGCTATGGCTACACCTTC	CASSFTGAGYGYTF
-	TRBV29-1	-	TRBJ2-1	TGCAGCGTTGTACTGAGGGGGGACTCCCGGGATGAGCAGTTCTTC	CSVVLRGDSRDEQFF
TRBD2	TRBV28	once	TRBJ2-3	TGTGCCAGCAGTGGAGGACTAGCAGTGGATACGCAGTATTTT	CASSGGLAVDTQYF
-	TRBV19	few	TRBJ2-1	TGTGCCAGTAGTATTACAGCAGGCTATGAGCAGTTCTTC	CASSITAGYEQFF
-	TRBV5-6	few	TRBJ2-5	TGTGCCAGCAGCCGCGGACTCTTGGGGGAGACCCAGTACTTC	CASSRGLLGETQYF
-	TRBV12-5	-	TRBJ2-7	TGTGCTAGTAGGGACTACGAGCAGTACTTC	CASRDYEQYF
TRBD1	TRBV11-1	-	TRBJ2-7	TGTGCCAGCAGCCCTACAGGGGCCTCCTACGAGCAGTACTTC	CASSPTGASYEQYF
TRBD2	TRBV11-3	-	TRBJ2-3	TGTGCCAGCAGCCAGGGGACTAGCGGGAGGACAGATACGCAGTATTTT	CASSQGTSGRTDTQYF
-	TRBV7-3	-	TRBJ2-2	TGTGCCAGCAGCCCCAAGGCAGGGTTGAGCACCGGGGAGCTGTTTTTT	CASSPKAGLSTGELFF
TRBD1	TRBV28	once	TRBJ1-1	TGTGCCAGCAGCCAACCGCAGGGGGCGAACACTGAAGCTTTCTTT	CASSQPQGANTEAFF
-	TRBV18	-	TRBJ1-5	TGTGCCAGCTCACCAGCAGGAGACAATCAGCCCCAGCATTTT	CASSPAGDNQPQHF
TRBD2	TRBV13	-	TRBJ2-7	TGTGCCAGCAGCTTTAGCGGGAGGGGTTACGAGCAGTACTTC	CASSFSGRGYEQYF
TRBD1	TRBV18	-	TRBJ2-5	TGTGCCAGCTCACCAACTGAGGCAGGGGGCAAGACCCAGTACTTC	CASSPTEAGGKTQYF
TRBD1	TRBV18	many	TRBJ2-7	TGTGCCAGCTCGCCGGGACAGGGTACAAGCTACGAGCAGTACTTC	CASSPGQGTSYEQYF
TRBD1	TRBV19	-	TRBJ1-5	TGTGCCAGCTGGGGACAGGGGTCGGGACAGCCCCAGCATTTT	CASWGQGSGQPQHF
-	TRBV5-4	-	TRBJ2-1	TGTGCCAGCAGCCCAAGGGGCGGAGGGGGAAATGAGCAGTTCTTC	CASSPRGGGGNEQFF
-	TRBV30	-	TRBJ1-1	TGTGCCTGGAGCGGACAGACGATGAACACTGAAGTTTTCTTT	CAWSGQTMNTEVFF
TRBD2	TRBV9	-	TRBJ2-5	TGTGCCAGCAGCAATGGGGCTCTAGCGGCTCAAGAGACCCAGTACTTC	CASSNGALAAQETQYF
TRBD2	TRBV7-3	-	TRBJ2-1	TGTGCCAGCAGCTATATCGGGACTAGCTCCTACAATGAGCAGTTCTTC	CASSYIGTSSYNEQFF
-	TRBV9	-	TRBJ2-7	TGTGCCAGCACCCCAGGCGTCCGGAACACCTACGAGCAGTACTTC	CASTPGVRNTYEQYF
-	TRBV18	few	TRBJ2-2	TGTGCCAGCTCACCATCGAACACCGGGGAGCTGTTTTTT	CASSPSNTGELFF
TRBD2	TRBV29-1	-	TRBJ2-2	TGCAGCGCCTGGACTAGCGGGCACACCGGGGAGCTGTTTTTT	CSAWTSGHTGELFF
TRBD1	TRBV29-1	once	TRBJ1-2	TGCAGCGTTACGGGACAGAACTATGGCTACACCTTC	CSVTGQNYGYTF
TRBD1	TRBV6-5	-	TRBJ2-1	TGTGCCAGCAGTTATTCAGGGGGCAGTCAGTTCTTC	CASSYSGGSQFF
TRBD2	TRBV5-1	many	TRBJ2-3	TGCGCCAGCAGCCCGAGCGGGGCAGATACGCAGTATTTT	CASSPSGADTQYF
-	TRBV7-9	once	TRBJ2-6	TGTGCCAGCAGCCCCGGTCTCGGGCTCTCTGGGGCCAACGTCCTGACTTTC	CASSPGLGLSGANVLTF